These 24 T cell receptor beta chains were sequenced from one sample in a study of T-cell reconstitution after alpha-beta-depleted transplantation in children. A TCRbeta library incorporating unique molecular identifiers was prepared. TCRdb called the PCR reads again in MiXCR, with one record for every CDR3 protein. In the table there are 500,000 to 750,000 distinct CDR3 sequences, over 10% of which are singletons. The sample was PBMCs, mostly from graft donor cells, taken 360 days after TCRalphabeta/CD19-depleted stem cell transplant. The receptors here all came from a male patient younger than 18 who had a stem cell transplant for acute myeloid leukemia, so the T cells may come from the graft donor.

The gene calls are TRBV2 and TRBJ2-1, with TRBD1 as a possible D gene (5 bases). The V end lost 0 bases, the J end lost 2 bases, and 5 bases lay between the germline ends. Germline V gene lookup returns CDR1 SNHLY and CDR2 FYNNEI. The CDR3 loop spans 14 amino acids. CDR3 in amino acids: CASSEATAYNEQFF. The CDR3 DNA is TGTGCCAGCAGTGAAGCGACAGCCTACAATGAGCAGTTCTTC.

The V gene is TRBV12-3 or TRBV12-4, the J gene TRBJ1-6; tentative D call: TRBD1 (6 bases). V shed 9 bases and J shed 0 bases, with 9 bases lying between them. This CDR3 comprises 14 residues. The CDR3 DNA is TGTGCCAGTTCGGACAGCTCCTATAATTCACCCCTCCACTTT. Its protein product is CASSDSSYNSPLHF.

This chain joins TRBV15 and TRBJ2-5; D perhaps matches TRBD1 (6 bases). Looked up from germline, CDR1 is LNHNV and CDR2 is YYDKDF (reference sequence). V lost 9 bases to trimming and J lost 5 bases, with 19 bases between them. CDR3 length equals 14 residues. The CDR3 DNA follows: TGTGCCACTCGTGACGACTTCCAGGGGGAGACCCAGTACTTC. Translating it yields CATRDDFQGETQYF.

The chain recombines TRBV28 with TRBJ2-2; D remains unclear. In germline, CDR1 is MDHEN, CDR2 SYDVKM. Trimming removed 8 bases at V and 1 base at J, with 11 bases between. CDR3 length: 14 residues. The CDR3 bases are TGTGCCAGCTGCGTAGGTGGGAACACCGGGGAGCTGTTTTTT. It specifies CASCVGGNTGELFF.

V is TRBV7-2 and J is TRBJ2-3; D could derive from TRBD1 or TRBD2 (5 bases each). The CDR3 spans 15 residues. The germline V and J ends were trimmed by 5 bases and 4 bases, with 16 bases remaining between them. Per germline, CDR1 SGHTA and CDR2 FQGNSA. CDR3 in DNA: TGTGCCAGCAGCACTGGGGGAGTTAGCGCAGATACGCAGTATTTT. Its protein is CASSTGGVSADTQYF.

This rearrangement joins TRBV12-3 or TRBV12-4 to TRBJ2-7, with 9 bases that match TRBD2. CDR3 length equals 16 residues. V shed 1 base and J 2 bases; nucleotides not matched to a gene: 6. CDR3 DNA: TGTGCCAGCAGTTTAGAAGTAGCGGGAGACCCCTACGAGCAGTACTTC. Translated: CASSLEVAGDPYEQYF.

On this clonotype: A read error may account for a junction end that differs from germline. The CDR3, as DNA: TGTGCTAGCAGCTTAGTCGCGGGAGATTGGCAGTTCTTC. This sequence encodes CASSLVAGDWQFF. This chain links TRBV7-7 with TRBJ2-1; 7 bases are a match to TRBD2. CDR3 length: 13 amino acids. Germline V gene lookup returns CDR1 SSHAT and CDR2 FNYEAQ (reference sequence).

This clonotype was counted only a few times. The rearrangement links TRBV28 to TRBJ2-1; no firm D call. The CDR3 length is 15 residues. Looked up from germline, CDR1 is MDHEN and CDR2 is SYDVKM. The V end lost 3 bases, the J end lost 0 bases, and 9 bases lay between the germline ends. CDR3 DNA: TGTGCCAGCAGTTTTGCGACTCCCTCCTACAATGAGCAGTTCTTC. Amino acids: CASSFATPSYNEQFF. Based on the CDR3 plus reference TRBV28 and TRBJ2-1, the full variable domain is DVKVTQSSRYLVKRTGEKVFLECVQDMDHENMFWYRQDPGLGLRLIYFSYDVKMKEKGDIPEGYSVSREKKERFSLILESASTNQTSMYLCASSFATPSYNEQFFGPGTRLTVL.

The chain uses TRBV30 and TRBJ2-3, with 7 bases matching TRBD1. The V gene end was trimmed by 3 bases and the J gene end by 2 bases; junction bases not matched to a gene: 2. The CDR3 loop spans 13 amino acids. Germline V CDR1 and CDR2: GTSNPN, SVGIG (reference sequence). This CDR3 is CAWRQGVTDTQYF. In DNA form, the CDR3 reads TGTGCCTGGAGGCAGGGGGTCACAGATACGCAGTATTTT.

The gene calls are TRBV29-1 and TRBJ2-2; weak D call: TRBD2 (5 bases). The CDR3 runs to 15 residues. CDR1 is SQVTM and CDR2 is ANQGSEA in the germline V gene. The V end lost 6 bases, the J end lost 5 bases, and 19 bases lay between the germline ends. The CDR3 coding sequence is TGCAGCGTCGGAGCGGTAGGAGTTATGACCGGGGAGCTGTTTTTT. This encodes CSVGAVGVMTGELFF.

This clonotype showed up many times. The chain links TRBV9 to TRBJ2-3; D unresolved. The CDR3 contains 14 residues. Trimming shortened V by 0 bases and J by 7 bases, and 12 bases separated the two germline ends. CDR1 is SGDLS, CDR2 YYNGEE, per germline. The DNA of the CDR3 is TGTGCCAGCAGCGTAGCCCCTGGGTCAAATACGCAGTATTTT. This translates into CASSVAPGSNTQYF.

This chain links TRBV11-1 with TRBJ2-1; 11 nucleotides agree with TRBD2. Losses at the gene ends were 3 bases for V and 8 bases for J; bases not matched to a gene: 15. CDR3 size: 18 residues. Germline-derived CDR1 and CDR2 are SGHAT and FQDESV (reference sequence). The CDR3 is CASSFPSRRASGRHEQFF. CDR3 bases: TGTGCCAGCAGCTTTCCCTCTCGGAGGGCTAGCGGGAGGCATGAGCAGTTCTTC.

The chain is built from TRBV24-1 and TRBJ2-2; D possibly corresponds to TRBD1 (5 bases). The CDR3 has 15 residues. The germline gives CDR1 KGHDR, CDR2 SFDVKD. With 8 bases removed from V and 4 bases from J, the gap between germline ends came to 16 bases. In DNA form, the CDR3 reads TGTGCCACCAAGGGGCACTCGAAGCCCACCGGGGAGCTGTTTTTT. Translation: CATKGHSKPTGELFF.

This clonotype was found many times. The gene calls are TRBV5-1 and TRBJ2-1; 12 bases align to TRBD2. Unmatched junction bases numbered 3, after V lost 1 base and J lost 4 bases. The CDR3 runs 16 residues. The germline V gene has CDR1 SGHRS and CDR2 YFSETQ. CDR3 nucleotide sequence: TGCGCCAGCAGCTTGTCTAGCGGGAGGGTTTACAATGAGCAGTTCTTC. Translation: CASSLSSGRVYNEQFF.

There are many counts of this clonotype. J is TRBJ2-1 and V is TRBV20-1, with 7 positions matching TRBD2. The CDR3 consists of 16 residues. After removal of 0 bases from V and 1 base from J, the junction contained 6 bases not matched to a gene. From germline, CDR1 is DFQATT and CDR2 SNEGSKA (reference sequence). The DNA of the CDR3 is TGCAGTGCTAGAGATCACACTAGCGCTTCCTACAATGAGCAGTTCTTC. It translates to CSARDHTSASYNEQFF.

This clonotype was seen more than once but under ten times. The rearrangement joins TRBV20-1 to TRBJ1-5; possibly TRBD1 for D (5 bases). CDR1 and CDR2 from the germline V gene are DFQATT and SNEGSKA (reference sequence). The CDR3 covers 14 residues. V was pared by 5 bases and J by 7 bases, with 18 bases between. CDR3 amino acids: CSAHQSQGNQPQHF. The CDR3 coding sequence is TGCAGTGCTCATCAGAGCCAGGGAAACCAGCCCCAGCATTTT.

This clonotype was seen repeatedly, ten times or more. The chain is built from TRBV12-3 or TRBV12-4 and TRBJ2-2; 9 positions match TRBD1. There are 15 residues in the CDR3. The junction had 3 bases not matched to a gene; V was cut back by 4 bases and J by 3 bases. CDR3 DNA: TGTGCCAGCAGTTCCGACAGGGGGTACACCGGGGAGCTGTTTTTT. Translated, it gives CASSSDRGYTGELFF.

V usage is TRBV14 and J usage is TRBJ2-1; D perhaps matches TRBD1 (6 bases). The CDR3 contains 16 residues. Germline V lookup: CDR1 SGHDN, CDR2 FVKESK. Trimming took 2 bases from V and 1 from J, leaving 12 bases between them. In DNA, the CDR3 is TGTGCCAGCAGCCAACTCAGGGGCGCGTCCTACAATGAGCAGTTCTTC. Protein product: CASSQLRGASYNEQFF.

Many counts were recorded for this clonotype. The genes are TRBV7-6 and TRBJ2-7; D gene unclear. V lost 2 bases to trimming and J lost 2 bases, with 10 bases between them. CDR3 length equals 14 residues. Germline CDR1 and CDR2: SGHVS and FNYEAQ. This CDR3 reads CASSLREETYEQYF. The CDR3 nucleotides read TGTGCCAGCAGCTTACGCGAAGAAACCTACGAGCAGTACTTC.

This chain connects TRBV11-2 to TRBJ2-1; 7 nucleotides match TRBD2. V dropped 1 base and J dropped 10; count of bases not matched to a gene: 13. The CDR3 has 16 amino acids. CDR1 is SGHAT, CDR2 FQNNGV, per germline. The CDR3 sequence: CASSLGGMSGTMEQFF. As DNA, the CDR3 is TGTGCCAGCAGCTTAGGGGGGATGAGCGGGACCATGGAGCAGTTCTTC.

The CDR3 reads CASTTTGYGELFF. CDR3 in DNA: TGTGCCAGCACGACAACAGGGTATGGGGAGCTGTTTTTT. The chain employs TRBV12-3 or TRBV12-4 and TRBJ2-2; D is possibly TRBD1 (6 bases). V lost 7 bases and J lost 8, with 14 bases in between. CDR3 length: 13 amino acids.

The chain recombines TRBV5-4 with TRBJ2-5, with 7 bases matching TRBD1. The germline V gene has CDR1 SGHNT and CDR2 YYREEE (reference sequence). Trimming removed 4 bases from V and 5 bases from J; junction bases left unmatched: 8. The CDR3 has 14 residues. CDR3 sequence: CASSPGQLGETQYF. CDR3 coding DNA: TGTGCCAGCAGCCCGGGACAGCTGGGGGAGACCCAGTACTTC. Drawing the rest from reference TRBV5-4 and TRBJ2-5, the complete variable domain is ETGVTQSPTHLIKTRGQQVTLRCSSQSGHNTVSWYQQALGQGPQFIFQYYREEENGRGNFPPRFSGLQFPNYSSELNVNALELDDSALYLCASSPGQLGETQYFGPGTRLLVL.

In its sample, this clonotype was seen a few times. V gene TRBV15 combines with J gene TRBJ2-1, with D possibly being TRBD1 or TRBD2 (5 bases each). Trimming took 0 bases from V and 5 from J, leaving 17 bases between them. Germline V lookup: CDR1 LNHNV, CDR2 YYDKDF (reference sequence). This CDR3 region has 17 residues. CDR3 in DNA: TGTGCCACCAGCAGAGATGGGGACCCCGGAGCGGACAATGAGCAGTTCTTC. Its translation: CATSRDGDPGADNEQFF.

V and J are TRBV6-1 and TRBJ2-1, with 13 bases fitting TRBD2. The CDR3 contains 18 residues. Germline CDR1 MNHNS, CDR2 SASEGT. Trimming at V came to 7 bases and at J to 7 bases, leaving 16 bases not matched to a gene. In DNA, the CDR3 is TGTGCCAGCAACTACCTCCCCGGGACTAGCGGGAAAATGAATGAGCAGTTCTTC. Its protein is CASNYLPGTSGKMNEQFF.